This T cell receptor (beta chain) was retrieved from a study of T cells in narcolepsy. The wider study: Patients with NT1 or NT2 and healthy control donors were enrolled.

Concerning this clone itself: Its specificity is unknown.

Profiled with immunoSEQ multiplex PCR; TCRdb holds only in-frame clones, not every one. The sample lists 8,000 to 8,500 clones; around 64% were seen once. Findings of the study overall: HCRT-specific and TRIB2-specific autoreactive clonotypes appeared among same-patient CSF and blood CD4+ clonotypes. Blood of same and different patients, but not healthy controls, reportedly held recurring autoreactive clonotypes.

This clonotype was sampled from a human donor with narcolepsy. The source material was CD45RA- memory CD8+ T cells from PBMCs.

The CDR3 here is CASSVGGGIETQYF. DNA for the CDR3: TGTGCCAGCAGCGTAGGGGGAGGTATTGAGACCCAGTACTTC. The genes are TRBV9 and TRBJ2-5; possible D gene TRBD2, 6 bases. V was cut by 0 bases and J by 5 bases, with 11 bases left in between. This CDR3 region has 14 residues. Germline V gene sequence: CDR1 SGDLS, CDR2 YYNGEE.